The 25 T cell receptor beta chains in this list originate from one sample, sequenced in a study of shared clonotypes between healthy human individuals. TCRdb keeps only in-frame clones here, not all; method: immunoSEQ multiplex PCR. The profile shows roughly 2,000,000 clones, less than 95% of them singletons. The naive CD8 population came from CD45RO-negative cells selected for CCR7, without terminally differentiated effector memory CD45RA+ cells. Sequenced: naive CD8+ T cells sorted from blood. These receptors originate from a man aged 18 to 35 in good health.

This chain uses TRBV5-6 with TRBJ2-1; D ambiguous. The CDR3 has 12 amino acids. V was clipped by 3 bases and J by 10 bases, with 11 bases between them. Germline loops: CDR1 SGHDT, CDR2 YYEEEE. CDR3 nucleotides: TGTGCCAGCAGCTCCCAAGGCCGAGAGCAGTTCTTC. Protein: CASSSQGREQFF.

The J gene is TRBJ1-6, the V gene TRBV6-4, with TRBD1 as a possible D gene (5 bases). CDR1 and CDR2 (germline): MRHNA, SNTAGT. Trimming pared 5 bases from V and 1 base from J, leaving 18 bases between. CDR3 length: 18 residues. Written as DNA, the CDR3 is TGTGCCAGCAGTTATCCGGACATTTCGGAATCCTATAATTCACCCCTCCACTTT. This sequence encodes CASSYPDISESYNSPLHF.

The CDR3 DNA follows: TGTGCCAGTAGTATCGCGGAGGGCCCGTACAATGAGCAGTTCTTC. Translating it yields CASSIAEGPYNEQFF. The genes are TRBV19 and TRBJ2-1; D may be TRBD2 (6 bases). V lost 3 bases and J lost 4, with 13 bases in between. Germline CDR1 LNHDA, CDR2 SQIVND (reference sequence). The CDR3 is 15 residues long.

This chain links TRBV6-1 with TRBJ1-6, with no clear D. This CDR3 contains 13 residues. The V gene lost 0 bases and the J gene lost 11 bases, with 8 bases spanning the gap. CDR1 MNHNS and CDR2 SASEGT come from the germline V gene. In DNA, the CDR3 is TGTGCCAGCAGTGAAGCGTCGGGTACACCCCTCCACTTT. It translates to CASSEASGTPLHF.

The table lists this clone with a few counts. The rearrangement joins TRBV4-1 to TRBJ2-7; D is possibly TRBD1 or TRBD2 (5 bases each). V was shortened by 4 bases and J by 1 base, with 11 bases between the two germline ends. This CDR3 is built from 14 residues. The germline V gene encodes CDR1 MGHRA and CDR2 YSYEKL. The CDR3 spells CASSPGADSYEQYF. For the CDR3, the DNA is TGCGCCAGCAGCCCCGGGGCAGATTCCTACGAGCAGTACTTC.

The J gene is TRBJ2-5, the V gene TRBV7-3; D possibly uses TRBD1 or TRBD2 (6 bases each). CDR1 is SGHTA and CDR2 is FQGTGA in the germline V gene. The CDR3 consists of 14 residues. V dropped 4 bases and J dropped 3 bases, with 12 bases sitting between them. DNA of the CDR3: TGTGCCAGCAGCTCCTTAGGGGGGAAAGAGACCCAGTACTTC. This encodes CASSSLGGKETQYF.

The chain links TRBV25-1 to TRBJ2-5; D ambiguous. The V and J ends lost 6 bases and 1 base respectively, with 9 bases between them. Germline CDR1 reads MGHDK; CDR2 reads SYGVNS. This CDR3 has 13 residues. CDR3 in amino acids: CASSPLGQETQYF. Written as DNA, the CDR3 is TGTGCCAGCAGCCCCCTGGGCCAAGAGACCCAGTACTTC.

This clone was seen just once. V gene TRBV12-5 combines with J gene TRBJ1-1, with D perhaps matching TRBD1 (6 bases). Looked up from germline, CDR1 is LGHNT and CDR2 is FRNRAP. CDR3 length: 13 residues. V lost 3 bases to trimming and J lost 7 bases, with 12 bases between them. CDR3 nucleotide sequence: TGTGCTAGTGGTTTAACAGGGTCTCTTGAAGCTTTCTTT. Its protein is CASGLTGSLEAFF. Complete variable domain (other parts from reference TRBV12-5 and TRBJ1-1): DARVTQTPRHKVTEMGQEVTMRCQPILGHNTVFWYRQTMMQGLELLAYFRNRAPLDDSGMPKDRFSAEMPDATLATLKIQPSEPRDSAVYFCASGLTGSLEAFFGQGTRLTVV.

About this clone: Other nucleotide sequences from this sample produce the same CDR3. The V and J genes are TRBV5-4 and TRBJ2-7; TRBD1 aligns across 9 bases. The CDR3 has 14 residues. The trim removed 1 base at V and 2 bases at J, leaving 1 base unmatched. Germline V gene lookup returns CDR1 SGHNT and CDR2 YYREEE (reference sequence). This chain's CDR3 is CASSLTGGPYEQYF. In DNA form, the CDR3 reads TGTGCCAGCAGCTTGACAGGGGGCCCCTACGAGCAGTACTTC. The full variable domain, in which reference TRBV5-4 and TRBJ2-7 provide the parts outside the CDR3, is ETGVTQSPTHLIKTRGQQVTLRCSSQSGHNTVSWYQQALGQGPQFIFQYYREEENGRGNFPPRFSGLQFPNYSSELNVNALELDDSALYLCASSLTGGPYEQYFGPGTRLTVT.

The chain uses TRBV28 and TRBJ2-7; 7 nucleotides align to TRBD1. The ends lost 6 bases at V and 2 bases at J; junction bases unmatched: 7. Germline V gene sequence: CDR1 MDHEN, CDR2 SYDVKM. The CDR3 extends over 14 amino acids. CDR3 in amino acids: CASSMTGTAYEQYF. CDR3 coding DNA: TGTGCCAGCAGCATGACCGGGACAGCCTACGAGCAGTACTTC. The full variable domain, with the rest looked up from reference TRBV28 and TRBJ2-7, is DVKVTQSSRYLVKRTGEKVFLECVQDMDHENMFWYRQDPGLGLRLIYFSYDVKMKEKGDIPEGYSVSREKKERFSLILESASTNQTSMYLCASSMTGTAYEQYFGPGTRLTVT.

The rearrangement joins TRBV7-8 to TRBJ2-7; TRBD1 might be the D (5 bases). Between the trimmed V and J ends, which lost 4 bases and 3 bases, there was a span of 13 bases. The CDR3 contains 14 residues. The V gene's germline CDR1 is SGHVS and CDR2 FQNEAQ. CDR3 sequence: CASSSGQENYEQYF. CDR3 bases: TGTGCCAGCAGCTCCGGACAAGAAAACTACGAGCAGTACTTC.

This clone was counted a single time. The chain recombines TRBV11-2 with TRBJ2-5, with 12 bases that match TRBD2. Per germline, CDR1 SGHAT and CDR2 FQNNGV. The CDR3 has 16 residues. Trimming removed 1 base from V and 5 bases from J; junction bases left unmatched: 5. The CDR3 bases are TGTGCCAGCAGCTTAGCGGCTAGCGGGAGGGTGGAGACCCAGTACTTC. Translating it yields CASSLAASGRVETQYF.

This clone appeared a single time. The V and J genes are TRBV11-2 and TRBJ2-7, with D unresolved. The V gene's germline CDR1 is SGHAT and CDR2 FQNNGV. This CDR3 spans 12 amino acids. Trimming left V 1 base short and J 6 bases short, with 7 bases between. The CDR3 DNA is TGTGCCAGCAGCTTAGGGAGCTTCGAGCAGTACTTC. It encodes CASSLGSFEQYF.

This sequence joins TRBV29-1 and TRBJ1-2; tentative D call: TRBD1 (6 bases). V lost 5 bases and J lost 4, with 17 bases in between. The germline V gene has CDR1 SQVTM and CDR2 ANQGSEA. The CDR3 is 14 residues long. CDR3 protein: CSVPQQGYLYGYTF. CDR3 bases: TGCAGCGTTCCTCAGCAGGGGTACCTCTATGGCTACACCTTC.

The chain links TRBV30 to TRBJ2-1; D remains ambiguous. The V end was cut by 2 bases, the J end by 6 bases, with 5 bases between. CDR3 length: 11 residues. Germline CDR1 GTSNPN, CDR2 SVGIG (reference sequence). The CDR3 reads CAWSWVNEQFF. The CDR3 DNA follows: TGTGCCTGGAGTTGGGTCAATGAGCAGTTCTTC.

The rearrangement links TRBV6-5 to TRBJ1-5; a weak D match, TRBD1 (5 bases). V dropped 1 base and J dropped 1 base, with 8 bases sitting between them. Germline V CDR1 and CDR2: MNHEY, SVGAGI. The CDR3 loop spans 15 amino acids. Here the CDR3 DNA reads TGTGCCAGCAGTTACTATGGGGGGAGCAATCAGCCCCAGCATTTT. Protein sequence: CASSYYGGSNQPQHF.

The V and J genes are TRBV10-1 and TRBJ2-4; weak D call: TRBD1 (6 bases). This CDR3 is built from 13 residues. Germline CDR1 WNHNN, CDR2 SYGVQD (reference sequence). V lost 10 bases, J lost 9 bases, and 19 bases lay in between. The CDR3 nucleotides read TGCGCCACCCTGGGGGCTCCCAGAGCCATTCAGTACTTC. It encodes CATLGAPRAIQYF.

This chain joins TRBV13 and TRBJ2-3; D is ambiguous. The germline V gene encodes CDR1 PRHDT and CDR2 FYEKMQ (reference sequence). Trimming pared 2 bases from V and 3 bases from J, leaving 9 bases between. The CDR3 has 14 amino acids. CDR3 nucleotides: TGTGCCAGCAGCTTACCCGGTAAGACAGATACGCAGTATTTT. The encoded protein is CASSLPGKTDTQYF. The entire variable domain, with the rest obtained from reference TRBV13 and TRBJ2-3, is as follows: AAGVIQSPRHLIKEKRETATLKCYPIPRHDTVYWYQQGPGQDPQFLISFYEKMQSDKGSIPDRFSAQQFSDYHSELNMSSLELGDSALYFCASSLPGKTDTQYFGPGTRLTVL.

A word on this clone: The junction shows a germline mismatch at one end, possibly a read error. CDR3 amino acids: CASSYRERDEQYF. The CDR3 coding sequence is TGTGCTAGCAGCTATCGGGAGAGGGACGAGCAGTACTTC. The V gene is TRBV7-7, the J gene TRBJ2-7; D is perhaps TRBD2 (6 bases). The CDR3 is 13 amino acids. The germline V gene has CDR1 SSHAT and CDR2 FNYEAQ (reference sequence).

This clone came up once. The V gene is TRBV20-1, the J gene TRBJ1-1, with unresolved D. V lost 2 bases, J lost 5 bases, and 6 bases lay in between. Looked up from germline, CDR1 is DFQATT and CDR2 is SNEGSKA (reference sequence). The CDR3 has 11 residues. The CDR3 loop is CSARFGTEAFF. DNA for the CDR3: TGCAGTGCTAGATTTGGGACTGAAGCTTTCTTT.

The V call is TRBV2, the J call TRBJ1-2, with 7 bases that match TRBD1. The CDR3 consists of 17 residues. V dropped 6 bases and J dropped 6; count of bases not matched to a gene: 19. CDR1 SNHLY and CDR2 FYNNEI come from the germline V gene. This chain's CDR3 is CASRTTGPGRQGDGYTF. The CDR3 coding sequence is TGTGCCAGCAGAACAACGGGGCCCGGAAGACAGGGCGATGGCTACACCTTC.

CDR3 nucleotide sequence: TGTGCCAGCAGCCCCGGGACTAGCGGGAGGCATCTGTTGCAGTTCTTC. Translated: CASSPGTSGRHLLQFF. This chain links TRBV7-9 with TRBJ2-1; 15 bases map to TRBD2. The V gene's germline CDR1 is SEHNR and CDR2 FQNEAQ (reference sequence). The CDR3 totals 16 residues. V was pared by 5 bases and J by 12 bases, with 11 bases of the junction left unmatched.

This sequence joins TRBV9 and TRBJ2-3; D may correspond to TRBD1 or TRBD2 (5 bases each). The CDR3 covers 15 residues. CDR1 is SGDLS and CDR2 is YYNGEE in the germline V gene. Trimming pared 4 bases from V and 3 bases from J, leaving 15 bases between. CDR3 nucleotides: TGTGCCAGCAGCCCCGGGACCGCGAGAACAGATACGCAGTATTTT. Amino acid sequence: CASSPGTARTDTQYF.

The CDR3 here is CASSGIREASGRDEQYF. The CDR3 DNA reads TGTGCCAGCAGTGGTATACGCGAGGCTAGCGGCCGAGACGAGCAGTACTTC. V gene TRBV2 combines with J gene TRBJ2-7; 7 bases are shared with TRBD2. The CDR3 loop spans 17 amino acids. Germline loops: CDR1 SNHLY, CDR2 FYNNEI. V lost 4 bases and J lost 5; bases outside the gene matches: 17.

The chain combines TRBV28 with TRBJ1-1, with 10 bases aligning to TRBD1. Germline trimming cut 5 bases from V and 5 bases from J; bases unmatched to any gene: 2. Germline V CDR1 and CDR2: MDHEN, SYDVKM. This CDR3 has 13 amino acids. The CDR3 nucleotides are TGTGCCAGCAGTGGACAGGGGGAAACTGAAGCTTTCTTT. As protein: CASSGQGETEAFF.